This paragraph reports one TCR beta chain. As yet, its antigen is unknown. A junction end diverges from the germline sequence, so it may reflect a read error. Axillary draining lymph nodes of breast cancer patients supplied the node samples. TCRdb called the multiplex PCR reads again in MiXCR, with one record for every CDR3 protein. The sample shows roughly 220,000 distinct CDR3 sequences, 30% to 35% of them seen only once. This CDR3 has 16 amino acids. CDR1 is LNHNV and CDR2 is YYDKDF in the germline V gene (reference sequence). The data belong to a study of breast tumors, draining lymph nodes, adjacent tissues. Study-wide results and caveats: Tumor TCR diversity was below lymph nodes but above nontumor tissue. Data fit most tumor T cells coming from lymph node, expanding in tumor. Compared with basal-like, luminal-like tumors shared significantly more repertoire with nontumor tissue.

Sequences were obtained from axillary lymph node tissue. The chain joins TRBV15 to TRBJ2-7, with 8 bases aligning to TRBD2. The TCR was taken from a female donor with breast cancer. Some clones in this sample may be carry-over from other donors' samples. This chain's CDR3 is CAASSLEAGGGYEQYF. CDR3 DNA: TGTGCCGCCAGCAGCTTGGAGGCGGGAGGCGGATACGAGCAGTACTTC.